This entry lists 29 T cell receptor beta chains sequenced from one sample in a study of cytomegalovirus exposure and HLA in healthy donors. A multiplex PCR was run with 60 Vbeta primers and 13 Jbeta primers. Measured with immunoSEQ multiplex PCR; TCRdb has only the in-frame clones, and not every one. Of 150,000 to 200,000 clones in the sample, roughly 78% were seen once. Sequenced: PBMCs. The origin of the receptors is a man aged 40-55 years in good health and CMV-seronegative.

This clone was counted once. The chain uses TRBV5-1 and TRBJ2-7, with TRBD1 matching 7 bases. CDR1 and CDR2 (germline): SGHRS, YFSETQ. With 7 bases clipped from V and 3 bases from J, the junction kept 10 bases outside the gene matches. The CDR3 sequence is 14 residues long. The CDR3 is CASHWESGGYEQYF. The CDR3 DNA follows: TGCGCCAGCCACTGGGAGTCAGGGGGCTACGAGCAGTACTTC.

The V gene is TRBV7-8, the J gene TRBJ2-7, with a weak D call TRBD2 (6 bases). The germline V gene has CDR1 SGHVS and CDR2 FQNEAQ. This CDR3 is 15 amino acids long. V lost 1 base to trimming and J lost 0 bases, with 10 bases between them. The CDR3 DNA reads TGTGCCAGCAGCTTAGAAGTGACTAGCTCCTACGAGCAGTACTTC. This translates into CASSLEVTSSYEQYF.

The chain couples TRBV7-2 to TRBJ2-1; 7 bases match TRBD2. The length of the CDR3 is 13 residues. V lost 10 bases to trimming and J lost 1 base; unmatched junction nucleotides: 4. The germline gives CDR1 SGHTA, CDR2 FQGNSA. The CDR3, as DNA: TGTGCCACCAGGCGGGGGTCCTACAATGAGCAGTTCTTC. This codes for CATRRGSYNEQFF.

This clone was seen more than once but under ten times. CDR3 coding DNA: TGTGCCAGCAGTCCCCATACGACAGGGGGTATTCAGTACTTC. Residues: CASSPHTTGGIQYF. The chain uses TRBV28 and TRBJ2-4; 9 bases agree with TRBD1. Per germline, CDR1 MDHEN and CDR2 SYDVKM. CDR3 length: 14 amino acids. V lost 5 bases to trimming and J lost 10 bases; unmatched junction nucleotides: 9.

The genes are TRBV6-6 and TRBJ1-5, with 7 positions matching TRBD1. The CDR3 spans 12 residues. Looked up from germline, CDR1 is MNHNY and CDR2 is SVGAGI (reference sequence). The V and J ends lost 2 bases and 11 bases, in that order; junction bases with no gene match: 3. CDR3 region: CASSYPQGAQHF. The CDR3 DNA sequence: TGTGCCAGCAGTTACCCCCAGGGGGCCCAGCATTTT.

CDR3 DNA sequence: TGCGCCAGCAGCCACCGTGATTTGCCGGGACTCAGTAACTATGGCTACACCTTC. Translating it yields CASSHRDLPGLSNYGYTF. V and J are TRBV4-1 and TRBJ1-2, with D possibly matching TRBD1 (5 bases). V lost 3 bases, J lost 1 base, and 21 bases lay in between. From germline, CDR1 is MGHRA and CDR2 YSYEKL. CDR3 length: 18 amino acids.

V is TRBV10-3 and J is TRBJ2-7, with no clear D. V shed 7 bases and J shed 1 base, with 14 bases lying between them. Germline V gives CDR1 ENHRY, CDR2 SYGVKD. CDR3 length: 14 amino acids. As DNA, the CDR3 is TGTGCCATCAATCCCCCCAGGAATTCCTACGAGCAGTACTTC. This encodes CAINPPRNSYEQYF.

The sample holds a few counts of this clone. The rearrangement joins TRBV4-2 to TRBJ2-7; 7 nucleotides align to TRBD2. From germline, CDR1 is LGHNA and CDR2 YNFKEQ. The V gene end was trimmed by 0 bases and the J gene end by 2 bases; junction bases not matched to a gene: 7. The CDR3 totals 16 residues. The DNA of the CDR3 is TGTGCCAGCAGCCAAGAAGGTAGCGGGCTTACCTACGAGCAGTACTTC. Translation gives CASSQEGSGLTYEQYF.

This clone has more than one count but fewer than ten. The rearrangement joins TRBV7-9 to TRBJ2-2; TRBD2 is a possible D gene (6 bases). The V end lost 5 bases, the J end lost 7 bases, and 23 bases lay between the germline ends. Per the germline V gene, CDR1 is SEHNR and CDR2 is FQNEAQ (reference sequence). The CDR3 is 17 amino acids. The CDR3 sequence is CASSDRGQGGYGGELFF. CDR3 DNA sequence: TGTGCCAGCAGCGACCGAGGGCAGGGAGGATATGGCGGGGAGCTGTTTTTT.

The genes are TRBV19 and TRBJ1-2; D is unclear. The CDR3 loop spans 12 amino acids. CDR1 LNHDA and CDR2 SQIVND come from the germline V gene (reference sequence). V lost 10 bases and J 5 bases, leaving 14 bases between the germline ends. The CDR3 bases are TGTGCCACCGCCGAAGCTAGTTATGGCTACACCTTC. It codes for CATAEASYGYTF.

The table lists this clone with a few counts. The chain employs TRBV29-1 and TRBJ2-1, with D perhaps TRBD2 (5 bases). The CDR3 consists of 14 residues. Trimming stripped 5 bases from V and 1 base from J, with 12 bases between. CDR1 SQVTM and CDR2 ANQGSEA come from the germline V gene. CDR3 sequence: CSVQGGESYNEQFF. CDR3 nucleotides: TGCAGCGTTCAAGGAGGAGAGTCCTACAATGAGCAGTTCTTC.

The rearrangement links TRBV7-9 to TRBJ2-1; 10 bases agree with TRBD2. V lost 1 base to trimming and J lost 4 bases; unmatched junction nucleotides: 1. Germline lookup yields CDR1 SEHNR and CDR2 FQNEAQ (reference sequence). This CDR3 contains 15 residues. The CDR3 protein is CASSLGSGGYNEQFF. DNA of the CDR3: TGTGCCAGCAGCTTAGGTAGCGGGGGGTACAATGAGCAGTTCTTC.

The CDR3 DNA reads TGTGCCAGTAGCTCCCCCCGCGGGGGATACAATGAGCAGTTCTTC. Amino acids: CASSSPRGGYNEQFF. The rearrangement joins TRBV19 to TRBJ2-1, with 7 bases matching TRBD2. Germline CDR1 is LNHDA and CDR2 is SQIVND (reference sequence). This CDR3 has 15 residues. V shed 6 bases, J shed 4 bases, and the junction held 9 bases outside the gene matches.

Concerning this clone itself: Other DNA sequences in this specimen translate into the identical CDR3. The chain is built from TRBV6-1 and TRBJ2-1; TRBD2 matches 13 bases. The CDR3 loop spans 17 amino acids. Trimming took 4 bases from V and 7 from J; bases not matched to a gene: 10. Germline CDR1 is MNHNS and CDR2 is SASEGT. The CDR3 DNA sequence: TGTGCCAGCAGTGTAACTAGCGGGAGGGCCTTCTATAATGAGCAGTTCTTC. It yields the protein CASSVTSGRAFYNEQFF.

The CDR3, as DNA: TGTGCCAGCAGGGACTCGCGGCAAAATGAGCAGTTCTTC. It is translated as CASRDSRQNEQFF. V and J are TRBV27 and TRBJ2-1; a possible D gene is TRBD2 (5 bases). The germline V gene has CDR1 MNHEY and CDR2 SMNVEV (reference sequence). V shed 6 bases and J shed 7 bases, with 13 bases lying between them. The length of the CDR3 is 13 residues.

The gene calls are TRBV30 and TRBJ2-5; TRBD1 is a possible D gene (5 bases). V was cut by 1 base and J by 4 bases, with 13 bases left in between. Germline CDR1 is GTSNPN and CDR2 is SVGIG (reference sequence). The CDR3 sequence is 14 residues long. For the CDR3, the DNA is TGTGCCTGGAGTGCAGGCAGGGTCGGAGAGACCCAGTACTTC. Translated, it gives CAWSAGRVGETQYF.

In its sample, this clone was seen once. V gene TRBV28 combines with J gene TRBJ2-2, with TRBD1 matching 10 bases. Germline V CDR1 and CDR2: MDHEN, SYDVKM. The trim removed 6 bases at V and 6 bases at J, leaving 4 bases unmatched. This CDR3 has 14 residues. CDR3 loop: CASSPTGGSGELFF. The CDR3 nucleotides are TGTGCCAGCAGCCCGACAGGGGGCTCCGGGGAGCTGTTTTTT. The entire variable domain, with the rest obtained from reference TRBV28 and TRBJ2-2, is as follows: DVKVTQSSRYLVKRTGEKVFLECVQDMDHENMFWYRQDPGLGLRLIYFSYDVKMKEKGDIPEGYSVSREKKERFSLILESASTNQTSMYLCASSPTGGSGELFFGEGSRLTVL.

This chain links TRBV2 with TRBJ2-2, with TRBD2 matching 11 bases. The CDR3 length is 15 residues. Per the germline V gene, CDR1 is SNHLY and CDR2 is FYNNEI. The V segment lost 4 bases and the J segment 6 bases; nucleotides outside the gene matches: 4. The CDR3 DNA reads TGTGCCAGCAGTGTGGGTAGCGGGAGGGCCGGGGAGCTGTTTTTT. Protein: CASSVGSGRAGELFF.

About this clone itself: The junction departs from the called germline gene at one end, perhaps through a read error. This rearrangement joins TRBV14 to TRBJ2-7; D unclear. The CDR3 sequence is 12 residues long. The germline V gene has CDR1 SGHDN and CDR2 FVKESK. CDR3 residues: CASSQNPYGQYF. In DNA, the CDR3 is TGTGCCAGCAGCCAAAATCCCTACGGGCAGTACTTC.

The J gene is TRBJ2-7, the V gene TRBV7-9; D remains unclear. Trimming cost V 2 bases and J 0 bases, with 5 bases left between them. The CDR3 runs to 13 residues. Germline V CDR1 and CDR2: SEHNR, FQNEAQ (reference sequence). In DNA form, the CDR3 reads TGTGCCAGCAGCTTATCCTTCTCCTACGAGCAGTACTTC. As protein: CASSLSFSYEQYF.

About this clone: The junction and the germline gene differ at one end; a read error may be behind it. The chain couples TRBV5-5 to TRBJ2-2, with 7 bases lining up with TRBD2. The CDR3 runs 16 residues. Germline assignment: CDR1 SGHKS and CDR2 YYEKEE (reference sequence). The CDR3: CASGLGTTKNTGELFF. CDR3 DNA sequence: TGTGCCAGCGGCTTGGGGACTACCAAGAACACCGGGGAGCTGTTTTTT.

This clone occurred once. V gene TRBV5-1 combines with J gene TRBJ2-5, with 8 bases matching TRBD2. The CDR3 loop spans 15 amino acids. V was pared by 0 bases and J by 4 bases, with 5 bases of the junction left unmatched. Germline values: CDR1 SGHRS, CDR2 YFSETQ. The CDR3 reads CASSLVAGGGETQYF. The CDR3 DNA follows: TGCGCCAGCAGCTTGGTTGCGGGAGGTGGAGAGACCCAGTACTTC.

CDR3 protein: CASSRRGSNQPQHF. The CDR3 DNA follows: TGTGCCAGCAGCCGAAGGGGGAGCAATCAGCCCCAGCATTTT. The V gene is TRBV7-4, the J gene TRBJ1-5; D perhaps matches TRBD1 (6 bases). The V gene lost 5 bases and the J gene lost 1 base, with 9 bases spanning the gap. From germline, CDR1 is SGHVT and CDR2 SQSDAQ. The CDR3 totals 14 residues.

The CDR3 DNA is TGCGCCAGCAGCTTGGGGGCGGGGACTTTCCAAGAGACCCAGTACTTC. This encodes CASSLGAGTFQETQYF. This sequence joins TRBV5-1 and TRBJ2-5, with a possible D match to TRBD2 (6 bases). The CDR3 sequence is 16 residues long. Trimming left V 0 bases short and J 1 base short, with 13 bases between. Germline loops: CDR1 SGHRS, CDR2 YFSETQ. Full variable domain (rest looked up from reference TRBV5-1 and TRBJ2-5): KAGVTQTPRYLIKTRGQQVTLSCSPISGHRSVSWYQQTPGQGLQFLFEYFSETQRNKGNFPGRFSGRQFSNSRSEMNVSTLELGDSALYLCASSLGAGTFQETQYFGPGTRLLVL.

The chain combines TRBV6-5 with TRBJ2-5, with 7 bases identical to TRBD1. The germline V gene encodes CDR1 MNHEY and CDR2 SVGAGI. Trimming cost V 5 bases and J 1 base; bases outside gene matches: 1. This CDR3 spans 13 amino acids. Here the CDR3 DNA reads TGTGCCAGCAGTGACAGGGTCCAAGAGACCCAGTACTTC. This sequence encodes CASSDRVQETQYF.

A single count supports this clone. V usage is TRBV2 and J usage is TRBJ2-3; 7 nucleotides line up with TRBD1. The CDR3 is made up of 10 amino acids. In germline, CDR1 is SNHLY, CDR2 FYNNEI. V lost 6 bases, J lost 13 bases, and 4 bases stayed unmatched. The CDR3 DNA sequence: TGTGCCAGCAGGGGGACAGCCAAGTATTTT. It codes for CASRGTAKYF.

The V gene is TRBV7-2, the J gene TRBJ1-2, with D perhaps matching TRBD1 (5 bases). The germline V gene has CDR1 SGHTA and CDR2 FQGNSA. V dropped 4 bases and J dropped 8 bases, with 14 bases sitting between them. This CDR3 contains 13 residues. The CDR3 here is CASSSGGGGGYTF. The DNA of the CDR3 is TGTGCCAGCAGCTCTGGGGGTGGAGGGGGCTACACCTTC.

This rearrangement joins TRBV28 to TRBJ2-7; a weak D match, TRBD2 (5 bases). The germline CDR1 and CDR2 sequences are MDHEN and SYDVKM. Trimming removed 5 bases at V and 6 bases at J, with 14 bases between. The CDR3 runs 13 residues. The CDR3 DNA reads TGTGCCAGCAGTCTCGGGGTCCGCCGCGAGCAGTACTTC. It encodes CASSLGVRREQYF.

The chain combines TRBV6-6 with TRBJ2-1; possible D gene TRBD2, 6 bases. The CDR3 extends over 14 amino acids. Germline lookup yields CDR1 MNHNY and CDR2 SVGAGI (reference sequence). Trimming shortened V by 8 bases and J by 5 bases, and 16 bases separated the two germline ends. The CDR3 nucleotides read TGTGCCAGCCTCTCCTGGGACTCTAACAATGAGCAGTTCTTC. Residues: CASLSWDSNNEQFF.